This T cell receptor (beta chain) appears in the sequencing data of a study of graft-versus-host responses after intestinal transplantation. Study results and caveats: Early after transplant, HvG clones declined as circulating GvH clones peaked.

A word on this clone: No antigen is known for it. Other DNA sequences in the sample encode the same CDR3.

V was clipped by 0 bases and J by 8 bases, with 5 bases between them. The CDR3 runs 11 residues. Germline-derived CDR1 and CDR2 are SGHRS and YFSETQ. Profiled with immunoSEQ multiplex PCR; TCRdb holds only in-frame clones, not every one. The sample yields around 78,000 clones, roughly 91% seen once. This specimen consisted of unstimulated CD8+ T cells sorted from spleen or lymph node cells, obtained before transplant. The clonotype originates from a human donor who was the organ donor for an intestinal transplant. The V and J genes are TRBV5-1 and TRBJ1-1, with no clear D. The CDR3 region is CASSLGGEAFF. CDR3 coding DNA: TGCGCCAGCAGCTTGGGAGGGGAAGCTTTCTTT.